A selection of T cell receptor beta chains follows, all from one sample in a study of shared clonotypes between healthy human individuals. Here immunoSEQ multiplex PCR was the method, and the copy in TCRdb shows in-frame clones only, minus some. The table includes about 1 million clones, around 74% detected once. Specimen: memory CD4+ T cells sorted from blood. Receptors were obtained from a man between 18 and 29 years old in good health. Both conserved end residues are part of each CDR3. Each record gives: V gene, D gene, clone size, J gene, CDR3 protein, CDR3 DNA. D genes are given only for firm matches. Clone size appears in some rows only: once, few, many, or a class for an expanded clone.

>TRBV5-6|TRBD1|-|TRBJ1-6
CASSRRTGGLGNSPLHF
TGTGCCAGCAGCCGTCGGACAGGGGGCCTAGGGAATTCACCCCTCCACTTT
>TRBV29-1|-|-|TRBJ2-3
CSVDPQGRSDTQYF
TGCAGCGTGGACCCTCAGGGCAGATCAGATACGCAGTATTTT
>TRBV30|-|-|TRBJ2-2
CAWSRQGNGELFF
TGTGCCTGGAGTAGGCAGGGAAACGGGGAGCTGTTTTTT
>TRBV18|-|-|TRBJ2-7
CASSPDRNEQYF
TGTGCCAGCTCACCCGACAGGAACGAGCAGTACTTC
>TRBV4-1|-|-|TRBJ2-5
CASSQDRSLETQYF
TGCGCCAGCAGCCAAGACAGGTCCTTAGAGACCCAGTACTTC
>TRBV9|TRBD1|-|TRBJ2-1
CASSVMSGGYNEQFF
TGTGCCAGCAGCGTTATGTCAGGGGGCTACAATGAGCAGTTCTTC
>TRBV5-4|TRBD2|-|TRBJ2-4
CASSPWGGDIQYF
TGTGCCAGCAGCCCGTGGGGAGGGGACATTCAGTACTTC
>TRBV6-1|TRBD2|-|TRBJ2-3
CASSAAGLAGATDTQYF
TGTGCCAGCAGTGCCGCGGGACTAGCGGGAGCCACAGATACGCAGTATTTT
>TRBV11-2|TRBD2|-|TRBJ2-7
CASSHPSGTYEQYF
TGTGCCAGCAGCCATCCTAGCGGTACCTACGAGCAGTACTTC
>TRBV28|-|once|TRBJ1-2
CASSSKTGWRGYTF
TGTGCCAGCAGTTCAAAGACAGGCTGGCGTGGCTACACCTTC
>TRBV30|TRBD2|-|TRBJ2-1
CAWSWAGGSVKQFF
TGTGCCTGGAGTTGGGCGGGGGGGTCCGTGAAGCAGTTCTTC
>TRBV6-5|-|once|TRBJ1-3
CASQGSSSGNTIYF
TGTGCCAGCCAGGGGTCGAGCTCTGGAAACACCATATATTTT
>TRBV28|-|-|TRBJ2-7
CASSLQGGTRQYF
TGTGCCAGCAGTTTACAGGGGGGCACTCGACAGTACTTC
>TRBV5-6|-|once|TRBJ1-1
CASSGQIHTEAFF
TGTGCCAGCAGCGGACAGATTCACACTGAAGCTTTCTTT
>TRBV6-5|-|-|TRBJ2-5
CASSYSRAGRETQYF
TGTGCCAGCAGTTACTCGAGGGCAGGGAGGGAGACCCAGTACTTC
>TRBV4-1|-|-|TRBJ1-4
CASSQPGSGEKLFF
TGCGCCAGCAGCCAACCGGGGTCAGGTGAAAAACTGTTTTTT
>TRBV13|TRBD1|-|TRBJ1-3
CASSRDRGLPGNTIYF
TGTGCCAGCAGCCGCGACAGGGGGCTCCCTGGAAACACCATATATTTT
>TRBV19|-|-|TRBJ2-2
CASSSQGGTGELFF
TGTGCCAGTAGTAGTCAGGGCGGAACCGGGGAGCTGTTTTTT
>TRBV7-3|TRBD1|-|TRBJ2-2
CASSLQGASGELFF
TGTGCCAGCAGCCTACAGGGGGCGAGCGGGGAGCTGTTTTTT
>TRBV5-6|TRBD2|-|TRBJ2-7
CASSFRLAGAYEQYF
TGTGCCAGCAGCTTTAGGCTAGCGGGAGCCTACGAGCAGTACTTC
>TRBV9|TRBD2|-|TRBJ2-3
CASSVGGGAVDTQYF
TGTGCCAGCAGCGTCGGCGGGGGGGCTGTAGATACGCAGTATTTT
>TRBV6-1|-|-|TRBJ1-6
CASSDYSPLHF
TGTGCCAGCAGTGATTATTCACCCCTCCACTTT
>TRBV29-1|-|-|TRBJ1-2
CSVDSGSNYGYTF
TGCAGCGTTGATTCAGGTTCTAACTATGGCTACACCTTC
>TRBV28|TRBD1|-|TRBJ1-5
CASSLRQGFSNQPQHF
TGTGCCAGCAGTTTGCGACAGGGGTTTAGCAATCAGCCCCAGCATTTT
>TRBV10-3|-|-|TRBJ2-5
CAISESVGQETQYF
TGTGCCATCAGTGAGTCGGTGGGACAAGAGACCCAGTACTTC
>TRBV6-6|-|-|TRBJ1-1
CASSRDWNTEAFF
TGTGCCAGCAGCCGGGACTGGAACACTGAAGCTTTCTTT
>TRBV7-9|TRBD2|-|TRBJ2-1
CASSFTVGASGNEQFF
TGTGCCAGCAGCTTTACGGTAGGCGCTAGCGGCAATGAGCAGTTCTTC
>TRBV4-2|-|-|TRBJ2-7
CASSQDERARNEQYF
TGTGCCAGCAGCCAAGATGAAAGGGCGCGGAACGAGCAGTACTTC
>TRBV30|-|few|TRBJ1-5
CAWSVVSSNQPQHF
TGTGCCTGGAGTGTCGTCAGCAGCAATCAGCCCCAGCATTTT
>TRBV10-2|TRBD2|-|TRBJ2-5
CASSESTSGTTQYF
TGCGCCAGCAGTGAGTCGACTAGCGGGACGACCCAGTACTTC
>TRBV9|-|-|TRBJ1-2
CASSASTVGSYGYTF
TGTGCCAGCAGCGCGTCGACAGTCGGGAGCTATGGCTACACCTTC
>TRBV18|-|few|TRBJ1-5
CASSPASGQPQHF
TGTGCCAGCTCCCCGGCCAGTGGCCAGCCCCAGCATTTT
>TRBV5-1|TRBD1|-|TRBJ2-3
CASSQGQGGADTQYF
TGCGCCAGCAGCCAAGGACAGGGGGGCGCAGATACGCAGTATTTT
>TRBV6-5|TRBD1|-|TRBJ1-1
CASSTGQGYAEAFF
TGTGCCAGCAGTACCGGACAGGGATACGCTGAAGCTTTCTTT
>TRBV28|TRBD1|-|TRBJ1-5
CASSPQKAGTGMIFNQPQHF
TGTGCCAGCAGCCCCCAGAAAGCCGGGACAGGTATGATATTCAATCAGCCCCAGCATTTT
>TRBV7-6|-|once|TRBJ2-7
CASSLGGASEQYF
TGTGCCAGCAGCTTAGGGGGGGCGTCCGAGCAGTACTTC
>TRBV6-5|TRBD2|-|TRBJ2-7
CASSSGLAGATYEQYF
TGTGCCAGCAGTTCGGGACTAGCGGGGGCGACCTACGAGCAGTACTTC
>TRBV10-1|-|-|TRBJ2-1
CASGSSYNEQFF
TGCGCCAGCGGAAGCTCCTACAATGAGCAGTTCTTC
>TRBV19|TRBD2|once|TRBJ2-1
CASSILASGSYNEQFF
TGTGCCAGTAGTATCCTGGCTAGCGGCTCCTACAATGAGCAGTTCTTC
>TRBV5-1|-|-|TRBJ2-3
CASSSARADTQYF
TGCGCCAGCAGCTCGGCTAGGGCAGATACGCAGTATTTT
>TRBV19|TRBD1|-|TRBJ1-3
CASRVGTGDGNTIYF
TGTGCCAGTAGAGTCGGGACAGGTGACGGAAACACCATATATTTT
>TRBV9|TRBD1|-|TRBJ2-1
CASSVVGQGDEQFF
TGTGCCAGCAGCGTAGTAGGACAGGGGGATGAGCAGTTCTTC
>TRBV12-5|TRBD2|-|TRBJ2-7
CASGLSLIPGTSGRIHEQYF
TGTGCTAGTGGTTTGTCCCTAATCCCCGGGACTAGCGGGAGAATACACGAGCAGTACTTC
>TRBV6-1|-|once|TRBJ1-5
CASSEALGGNQPQHF
TGTGCCAGCAGTGAAGCGCTCGGGGGGAATCAGCCCCAGCATTTT
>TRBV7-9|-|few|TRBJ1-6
CASSQTTSPLHF
TGTGCCAGCAGCCAGACAACTTCACCCCTCCACTTT
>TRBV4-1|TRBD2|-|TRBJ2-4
CASSPGNQRGVAKNIQYF
TGCGCCAGCAGCCCCGGAAACCAGCGGGGGGTAGCCAAAAACATTCAGTACTTC
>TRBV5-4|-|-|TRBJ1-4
CASSSGWTNEKLFF
TGTGCCAGCAGCTCGGGGTGGACTAATGAAAAACTGTTTTTT
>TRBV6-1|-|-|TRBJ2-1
CASSEPADFNEQFF
TGTGCCAGCAGTGAACCCGCCGACTTCAATGAGCAGTTCTTC
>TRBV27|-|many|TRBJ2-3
CASSLLFVGKATDTQYF
TGTGCCAGCAGTTTATTGTTCGTGGGGAAGGCCACAGATACGCAGTATTTT
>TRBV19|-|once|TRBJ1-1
CASSRGWNTEAFF
TGTGCCAGTAGTAGGGGATGGAACACTGAAGCTTTCTTT
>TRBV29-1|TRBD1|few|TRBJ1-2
CSVDGQALNYGYTF
TGCAGCGTTGATGGACAGGCGCTAAACTATGGCTACACCTTC
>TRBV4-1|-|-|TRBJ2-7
CASSQDLVAQSYEQYF
TGCGCCAGCAGCCAAGATCTCGTAGCGCAATCCTACGAGCAGTACTTC
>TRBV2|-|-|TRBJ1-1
CASRMQGPLNTEAFF
TGTGCCAGCAGGATGCAGGGGCCTTTGAACACTGAAGCTTTCTTT
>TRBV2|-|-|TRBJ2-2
CAIEKGGLNTGELFF
TGTGCCATAGAGAAGGGGGGACTAAACACCGGGGAGCTGTTTTTT
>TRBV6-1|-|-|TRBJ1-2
CASSEGGYGYTF
TGTGCCAGCAGTGAAGGGGGGTATGGCTACACCTTC